The sequence of this T cell receptor beta chain was determined in a study of shared clonotypes between healthy human individuals. The study, taken as a whole, reports: Clonotype sharing among donors likely depends on sequencing depth. The authors sampled blood alone, and tissue repertoires likely differ.

As regards this clone: The antigen is not known.

Measured with immunoSEQ multiplex PCR; TCRdb has only the in-frame clones, and not every one. The data contain about 600,000 clones, nearly 97% of them singletons. Naivety among CD8 cells was defined by CD45RO negativity and positive CCR7 selection, thereby excluding terminally differentiated effector memory CD45RA+ cells. All donors were healthy HIV-negative adults lacking recent acute infections or vaccinations. Donors, without exception, were Caucasian adults residing in Nashville, Tennessee. The CDR3 extends over 14 amino acids. Germline values: CDR1 WNHNN, CDR2 SYGVQD (reference sequence). This TCR was sampled from a woman in her 30s in good health. This chain joins TRBV10-1 and TRBJ2-5; D remains ambiguous. With the DNA end fitting TRBJ2-7 better, the J assignment may be wrong. The sequencing sample was made of naive CD8+ T cells sorted from blood. CDR3 in DNA: TGCGCCAGCAGTGATAACAACGCCTGGGACGAGCAGTACTTC. It yields the protein CASSDNNAWDEQYF.